The 15 T cell receptor beta chains in this list originate from one sample, sequenced in a study of cytomegalovirus exposure and HLA in healthy donors. The PCR used 60 Vbeta and 13 Jbeta primers. Sequencing used immunoSEQ multiplex PCR; TCRdb keeps in-frame clones, though not all of them. This listing includes about 130,000 clones. Source material: PBMCs. The receptors shown here come from a woman in her thirties or forties in good health and CMV-seropositive.

The CDR3 here is CASSSYENQPQHF. CDR3 nucleotides: TGTGCCAGCAGTTCATACGAGAATCAGCCCCAGCATTTT. This chain uses TRBV27 with TRBJ1-5; D unclear. The length of the CDR3 is 13 residues. Germline assignment: CDR1 MNHEY and CDR2 SMNVEV (reference sequence). V was pared by 4 bases and J by 4 bases, with 8 bases between.

The rearrangement uses TRBV7-9 and TRBJ1-1; possibly TRBD1 for D (6 bases). Trimming pared 5 bases from V and 11 bases from J, leaving 15 bases between. In germline, CDR1 is SEHNR, CDR2 FQNEAQ (reference sequence). This CDR3 is built from 12 residues. The CDR3 DNA reads TGTGCCAGCAGCCTGACAGGCTTTGACGCTTTCTTT. Translated, it gives CASSLTGFDAFF.

The rearrangement joins TRBV5-1 to TRBJ1-1; D not certain. Germline-derived CDR1 and CDR2 are SGHRS and YFSETQ. The CDR3 runs to 13 residues. The V and J ends lost 3 bases and 3 bases respectively, with 9 bases between them. CDR3 nucleotides: TGCGCCAGCAGCTCCCAGCGGGACACTGAAGCTTTCTTT. Amino acids: CASSSQRDTEAFF.

The V gene is TRBV28, the J gene TRBJ2-7; tentative D call: TRBD1 (6 bases). Germline CDR1 and CDR2: MDHEN and SYDVKM. CDR3 length: 14 residues. V gave up 7 bases and J gave up 1 base, with 14 bases separating them. The CDR3 DNA follows: TGTGCCAGCAAACTACAGGGCCTTTCCTACGAGCAGTACTTC. It yields the protein CASKLQGLSYEQYF.

The chain carries TRBV4-3 and TRBJ2-6, with 7 bases fitting TRBD2. From germline, CDR1 is LGHNA and CDR2 YSLEER. The trim removed 2 bases at V and 0 bases at J, leaving 1 base unmatched. This CDR3 comprises 16 residues. This CDR3 is CASSQIAGSGANVLTF. For the CDR3, the DNA is TGCGCCAGCAGCCAAATAGCGGGCTCTGGGGCCAACGTCCTGACTTTC.

This chain links TRBV7-2 with TRBJ2-7; TRBD2 matches at 7 bases. V dropped 1 base and J dropped 4; count of bases not matched to a gene: 7. Germline lookup yields CDR1 SGHTA and CDR2 FQGNSA. The CDR3 totals 15 residues. The CDR3 bases are TGTGCCAGCAGCTTAGATTCCAGCGGGACTTACGAGCAGTACTTC. As protein: CASSLDSSGTYEQYF.

The chain has TRBV10-3 and TRBJ1-5; D is possibly TRBD1 (6 bases). The CDR3 runs to 14 residues. V lost 2 bases to trimming and J lost 5 bases, with 10 bases between them. The germline gives CDR1 ENHRY, CDR2 SYGVKD. As DNA, the CDR3 is TGTGCCATCAGTGAGGGGGGCGCGTATCAGCCCCAGCATTTT. Protein: CAISEGGAYQPQHF.

The chain has TRBV6-6 and TRBJ1-4, with D possibly being TRBD1 (5 bases). The CDR3 sequence is 15 residues long. The germline gives CDR1 MNHNY, CDR2 SVGAGI (reference sequence). Trimming stripped 5 bases from V and 1 base from J, with 11 bases between. The CDR3 is CASSDHRITNEKLFF. The CDR3 DNA follows: TGTGCCAGCAGTGACCACAGGATAACTAATGAAAAACTGTTTTTT.

The V gene is TRBV2, the J gene TRBJ1-3; D is undetermined. Germline V lookup: CDR1 SNHLY, CDR2 FYNNEI. Trimming left V 5 bases short and J 0 bases short, with 11 bases between. The CDR3 is 15 residues long. The CDR3 region has the DNA TGTGCCAGCAGTTTAGAGGCCAACTCTGGAAACACCATATATTTT. It specifies CASSLEANSGNTIYF. Drawing the rest from reference TRBV2 and TRBJ1-3, the complete variable domain is EPEVTQTPSHQVTQMGQEVILRCVPISNHLYFYWYRQILGQKVEFLVSFYNNEISEKSEIFDDQFSVERPDGSNFTLKIRSTKLEDSAMYFCASSLEANSGNTIYFGEGSWLTVV.

The chain is built from TRBV7-9 and TRBJ1-2, with unresolved D. V gave up 5 bases and J gave up 5 bases, with 18 bases separating them. The CDR3 totals 15 residues. Looked up from germline, CDR1 is SEHNR and CDR2 is FQNEAQ (reference sequence). CDR3: CASSPPNAPRYGYTF. The CDR3 DNA is TGTGCCAGCAGCCCGCCTAATGCACCGAGGTATGGCTACACCTTC.

The chain recombines TRBV27 with TRBJ2-1; 10 bases are a match to TRBD2. Unmatched junction bases numbered 3, after V lost 6 bases and J lost 4 bases. The CDR3 extends over 14 amino acids. The germline gives CDR1 MNHEY, CDR2 SMNVEV (reference sequence). This CDR3 is CASRLAGSYNEQFF. In DNA, the CDR3 is TGTGCCAGCAGACTAGCGGGAAGTTACAATGAGCAGTTCTTC.

V and J are TRBV7-9 and TRBJ2-7; 11 nucleotides match TRBD2. CDR3 length: 16 residues. Germline CDR1 and CDR2: SEHNR and FQNEAQ (reference sequence). The trim removed 3 bases at V and 0 bases at J, leaving 4 bases unmatched. The DNA of the CDR3 is TGTGCCAGCAGCTTGCGGACTAGCGGGCCCTCCTACGAGCAGTACTTC. Protein product: CASSLRTSGPSYEQYF.

Written as DNA, the CDR3 is TGTGCCAGCTCACCGAACAGCCCAAGCAATCAGCCCCAGCATTTT. Protein: CASSPNSPSNQPQHF. This sequence joins TRBV18 and TRBJ1-5; D is unclear. This CDR3 spans 15 amino acids. V was cut by 3 bases and J by 1 base, with 10 bases left in between. The V gene's germline CDR1 is KGHSH and CDR2 LQKENI.

The genes are TRBV29-1 and TRBJ2-5; tentatively, D is TRBD1 (6 bases). The germline gives CDR1 SQVTM, CDR2 ANQGSEA. CDR3 length: 12 residues. V was cut by 6 bases and J by 2 bases, with 10 bases left in between. The CDR3 DNA reads as TGCAGCGTGGGGGCCCAGCAAGAGACCCAGTACTTC. Its translation is CSVGAQQETQYF. Full variable domain (remainder filled in from reference TRBV29-1 and TRBJ2-5): SAVISQKPSRDICQRGTSLTIQCQVDSQVTMMFWYRQQPGQSLTLIATANQGSEATYESGFVIDKFPISRPNLTFSTLTVSNMSPEDSSIYLCSVGAQQETQYFGPGTRLLVL.

The rearrangement joins TRBV7-9 to TRBJ2-2; D might be TRBD2 (6 bases). Germline V gene lookup returns CDR1 SEHNR and CDR2 FQNEAQ (reference sequence). V dropped 5 bases and J dropped 5 bases, with 12 bases sitting between them. This CDR3 has 14 residues. DNA of the CDR3: TGTGCCAGCAGCCTAGGAGGGAGTACCGGGGAGCTGTTTTTT. This translates into CASSLGGSTGELFF.